The present T cell receptor (beta chain) was sequenced within a study of blood T cell repertoires in COVID-19. The CDR3 has 13 residues. Germline V lookup: CDR1 SGHTA, CDR2 FQGNSA. V was clipped by 5 bases and J by 4 bases, with 9 bases between them. Some clones are missing from TCRdb's copy, which holds only in-frame ones; the method was immunoSEQ multiplex PCR. The sample yields 350,000 to 450,000 clones, more than 70% seen once. This clonotype originated in a man aged 40-49 years with acute or convalescent COVID-19. Sequencing was done on a sample of peripheral blood. The V and J genes are TRBV7-2 and TRBJ1-5; TRBD1 might be the D (6 bases). CDR3 residues: CASSLTGNQPQHF. As DNA, the CDR3 is TGTGCCAGCAGCCTAACAGGGAATCAGCCCCAGCATTTT.